The rows below give T cell receptor beta chains drawn from one sample of a study of shared T cell receptors in the human thymus. The table came from immunoSEQ multiplex PCR; TCRdb's copy has only in-frame clones and leaves some out. Found here are 500,000 to 550,000 clones, about 80% of them singletons; the top ten hold 0.01% to 0.015%. These data were likewise used in another study, on human thymus T cells.

Sequenced: thymocytes. The receptors stem from a boy less than two years old with a congenital heart defect. CDR3s include the opening cysteine and the closing phenylalanine or tryptophan. D genes are given only for firm matches. Size tells how often a clone was seen (once, few, many) or the class of an expanded clone, and some rows leave it out.

CDR3: CASSLAGRGWEETQYF
DNA: TGTGCCAGCAGCTTAGCGGGCAGGGGGTGGGAAGAGACCCAGTACTTC
D: TRBD1
J: TRBJ2-5
V: TRBV7-9
size: -

CDR3: CASSSLAGCADTQYF
DNA: TGTGCCAGCAGTTCTCTAGCGGGATGTGCAGATACGCAGTATTTT
D: TRBD2
J: TRBJ2-3
V: TRBV6-5
size: -

CDR3: CASSEGGVIGIQYF
DNA: TGTGCCAGCAGTGAGGGGGGGGTAATTGGCATTCAGTACTTC
D: TRBD2
J: TRBJ2-4
V: TRBV25-1
size: -

CDR3: CASSSTGPETEAFF
DNA: TGTGCCAGCAGCTCGACAGGGCCCGAGACTGAAGCTTTCTTT
D: TRBD1
J: TRBJ1-1
V: TRBV6-4
size: -

CDR3: CASSRLRLGQGGSYEQYF
DNA: TGTGCCAGCAGCCGTCTCCGCCTGGGACAGGGGGGCTCCTACGAGCAGTACTTC
D: TRBD1
J: TRBJ2-7
V: TRBV7-6
size: -

CDR3: CASSLVWAGGDSYNEQFF
DNA: TGTGCCAGCAGCTTAGTATGGGCGGGAGGGGATTCCTACAATGAGCAGTTCTTC
D: TRBD2
J: TRBJ2-1
V: TRBV11-2
size: -

CDR3: CASSDRGRETQYF
DNA: TGTGCCAGCAGCGACAGGGGCCGAGAGACCCAGTACTTC
D: TRBD1
J: TRBJ2-5
V: TRBV6-5
size: -

CDR3: CASTPGTGGRDGYTF
DNA: TGTGCCAGCACCCCCGGGACAGGGGGCCGAGATGGCTACACCTTC
D: TRBD1
J: TRBJ1-2
V: TRBV5-8
size: -

CDR3: CASSCPRTLGPETQYF
DNA: TGTGCCAGCAGCTGCCCGCGAACCCTGGGGCCAGAGACCCAGTACTTC
D: -
J: TRBJ2-5
V: TRBV7-3
size: -

CDR3: CASSSEVDRETPNTEAFF
DNA: TGTGCCAGCAGTTCTGAGGTGGACAGAGAGACCCCGAACACTGAAGCTTTCTTT
D: -
J: TRBJ1-1
V: TRBV6-4
size: -

CDR3: CASRGGLAGGYEQYF
DNA: TGTGCCAGCAGGGGGGGACTAGCGGGAGGTTACGAGCAGTACTTC
D: TRBD2
J: TRBJ2-7
V: TRBV2
size: few